The clone carrying this T cell receptor beta chain was observed a single time. Its matching antigen is unknown. The data were obtained in a study of CD4 T cells in relation to SARS-CoV-2 and coronaviruses. Whole-study results and caveats: Crossreactivity was assessed only for spike protein, not other viral proteins.

The unexposed donors gave CD4+ T cells in 2011-2018, prior to COVID-19. The CDR3 consists of 13 residues. V lost 3 bases, J lost 4 bases, and 7 bases lay in between. CDR1 and CDR2 (germline): LNHDA, SQIVND (reference sequence). The repertoire was sequenced with immunoSEQ multiplex PCR; TCRdb's copy has only in-frame clones and lacks some. The data contain about 59,000 clones, just over 85% of them seen just once; the ten biggest clones take up around 1.3%. The receptor was derived from a human donor in good health. Sequencing was done on a sample of memory CD4+ T cells from PBMCs. This chain uses TRBV19 with TRBJ1-5; D is uncertain. The CDR3 coding sequence is TGTGCCAGTAGTATCGGATGGAATCAGCCCCAGCATTTT. Protein product: CASSIGWNQPQHF.